The 12 T cell receptor beta chains presented below share a single source sample, sequenced in a study of shared clonotypes between healthy human individuals. The method was immunoSEQ multiplex PCR; TCRdb's version includes in-frame clones alone and lacks a portion of them. Of roughly 1,000,000 clones in the sample, 75% to 80% are singletons; the top ten hold roughly 0.61%. The sample consisted of memory CD4+ T cells from PBMCs. The sample's subset: CD45RA-negative fraction. These receptors all come from a man between 18 and 29 years old in good health. Some clones in this sample may be carry-over from other donors' samples.

The rearrangement links TRBV4-3 to TRBJ2-1; no clear D gene. V lost 1 base to trimming and J lost 5 bases, with 18 bases between them. From germline, CDR1 is LGHNA and CDR2 YSLEER. CDR3 length: 17 amino acids. CDR3 in DNA: TGCGCCAGCAGCCAAGCTGGAACCATCCTGGAAAACAATGAGCAGTTCTTC. As protein: CASSQAGTILENNEQFF.

This chain links TRBV6-4 with TRBJ1-2; 9 nucleotides align to TRBD1. J gave up 5 bases and V 4 bases, and 8 bases lay outside the gene matches. Germline-derived CDR1 and CDR2 are MRHNA and SNTAGT. This CDR3 is 15 amino acids long. In DNA, the CDR3 is TGTGCCAGCAGTGGACGCCGGGACAGGGAATATGGCTACACCTTC. Its translation is CASSGRRDREYGYTF.

The CDR3 coding sequence is TGTGCCAGCAGATATAACTATGGCTACACCTTC. It encodes CASRYNYGYTF. V is TRBV28 and J is TRBJ1-2, with unresolved D. Germline V gene lookup returns CDR1 MDHEN and CDR2 SYDVKM. This CDR3 comprises 11 residues. The ends were cut back, 6 bases at V and 1 base at J, with 3 bases in the middle.

This clone was observed a single time. The genes are TRBV21-1 and TRBJ2-7; the table's D call of TRBD2 was not tested on the DNA. TRBV21-1 corresponds to a pseudogene. CDR3 length: 15 residues. CDR3 sequence reads: CASSHSSGSSLEQYF. The CDR3 DNA sequence: TGTGCCAGCAGCCACTCTAGCGGGAGTAGTCTCGAGCAGTACTTC.

The DNA of the CDR3 is TGCGCCAGCAGCCCACTAGCGGGAGCTGGAGAGACCCAGTACTTC. Protein: CASSPLAGAGETQYF. The V and J genes are TRBV5-1 and TRBJ2-5, with TRBD2 identical over 11 bases. The CDR3 contains 15 residues. Germline-derived CDR1 and CDR2 are SGHRS and YFSETQ. V was clipped by 4 bases and J by 4 bases; unmatched bases: 6.

The chain couples TRBV7-3 to TRBJ1-2; D not resolved. Trimming pared 4 bases from V and 0 bases from J, leaving 6 bases between. Per germline, CDR1 SGHTA and CDR2 FQGTGA. The CDR3 runs to 13 residues. CDR3 coding DNA: TGTGCCAGCAGCTCGCACCCTAACTATGGCTACACCTTC. This gives the protein CASSSHPNYGYTF.

This clone was seen just once. The chain uses TRBV6-6 and TRBJ1-1; tentative D call: TRBD1 (6 bases). CDR1 is MNHNY and CDR2 is SVGAGI in the germline V gene (reference sequence). The V end lost 5 bases, the J end lost 11 bases, and 15 bases lay between the germline ends. This CDR3 is built from 12 residues. The CDR3 region is CASSQEGGSAFF. The CDR3 DNA sequence: TGTGCCAGCAGTCAAGAAGGGGGGTCGGCTTTCTTT.

This clone was recorded many times. The sample carries other DNA sequences with the same CDR3. The CDR3 region has the DNA TGCGCCAGCAGCCGTACCGGGACAGGGGCATCCTACGAGCAGTACTTC. It encodes CASSRTGTGASYEQYF. This sequence joins TRBV5-1 and TRBJ2-7; 10 bases agree with TRBD1. CDR3 length: 16 residues. Germline lookup yields CDR1 SGHRS and CDR2 YFSETQ. V was clipped by 4 bases and J by 1 base; unmatched bases: 8.

Turning to this clone: The sample has other DNA sequences that encode this CDR3 too. V gene TRBV12-5 combines with J gene TRBJ2-1, with a possible D match to TRBD2 (6 bases). V lost 0 bases and J 10 bases, leaving 10 bases between the germline ends. The CDR3 is 13 residues long. Germline V CDR1 and CDR2: LGHNT, FRNRAP. The CDR3 DNA reads TGTGCTAGTGGTTTGGTAGGGCGGGGAGAGCAGTTCTTC. Translating it yields CASGLVGRGEQFF.

Here the CDR3 reads CASSLGVSGNTIYF. The CDR3 DNA reads as TGTGCCAGCAGCTTGGGTGTAAGTGGAAACACCATATATTTT. V is TRBV5-4 and J is TRBJ1-3; the D is unclear. The CDR3 runs 14 residues. V was clipped by 0 bases and J by 3 bases, with 7 bases between them. Germline lookup yields CDR1 SGHNT and CDR2 YYREEE (reference sequence).

The J gene is TRBJ2-5, the V gene TRBV5-1, with D possibly being TRBD1 (6 bases). This CDR3 has 16 amino acids. V was pared by 0 bases and J by 1 base, with 13 bases between. Germline-derived CDR1 and CDR2 are SGHRS and YFSETQ. The CDR3 spells CASSLARTARQETQYF. The CDR3 DNA is TGCGCCAGCAGCTTGGCGCGGACAGCCCGCCAAGAGACCCAGTACTTC.

V gene TRBV7-2 combines with J gene TRBJ2-6; D gene uncertain. V was pared by 5 bases and J by 2 bases, with 7 bases between. The germline gives CDR1 SGHTA, CDR2 FQGNSA. The CDR3 contains 14 residues. CDR3 sequence: CASSPAAGANVLTF. CDR3 sequence (DNA): TGTGCCAGCAGCCCCGCGGCTGGGGCCAACGTCCTGACTTTC.